This T cell receptor beta chain was profiled in a study of long-term antiretroviral therapy in people with HIV. Overall study findings and caveats: Pre-ART clonal expansions dominated every time point's repertoire.

This CDR3 has 16 amino acids. The germline V and J ends were trimmed by 5 bases and 3 bases, with 20 bases remaining between them. Per germline, CDR1 SGHVS and CDR2 FNYEAQ. As concerns this clone: What it recognizes is unknown.

Survey-level immunoSEQ v3.0 assays were run. The table came from immunoSEQ multiplex PCR; TCRdb's copy has only in-frame clones and leaves some out. Of approximately 29,000 clones listed, approximately 90% were seen once; the top ten hold about 4.3%. The rearrangement links TRBV7-6 to TRBJ2-7; D is unresolved. The material was unsorted PBMCs, obtained 0.5 years after starting antiretroviral therapy. This clonotype was obtained from a young woman with HIV. The CDR3 protein is CASSPYRQSPYYEQYF. In DNA form, the CDR3 reads TGTGCCAGCAGCCCCTATCGGCAGTCTCCTTACTACGAGCAGTACTTC.